What follows are 9 T cell receptor beta chains derived from one specimen sequenced in a study of cytomegalovirus exposure and HLA in healthy donors (dated by TCRdb to 2015 to 2018). The library was obtained by the immunoSEQ multiplex PCR assay. For the multiplex PCR, a mixture combining 60 forward primers for TCR Vbeta segments and 13 reverse primers for TCR Jbeta segments was used. TCRdb mirrors the immuneACCESS table, restricted to in-frame sequences. Some clones are absent from its copies; in checked studies, under half trace to an unresolved V gene, and the reason for the others is unknown. This sample comprises about 160,000 clones, approximately 79% of them detected only once. The ten top clones hold less than 8.5% of the sample. The sequencing sample was made of PBMCs. Receptors originate from a man aged 35 to 55 in good health and CMV-seropositive.

The gene calls are TRBV11-2 and TRBJ1-5; D not resolved. Germline-derived CDR1 and CDR2 are SGHAT and FQNNGV. The CDR3 contains 16 residues. V was cut by 5 bases and J by 4 bases, with 18 bases left in between. The CDR3 nucleotides are TGTGCCAGCAGCCCTAGGTTGGGTGGTAGGAATCAGCCCCAGCATTTT. This translates into CASSPRLGGRNQPQHF.

The chain recombines TRBV2 with TRBJ1-1; TRBD1 matches 11 bases. The CDR3 consists of 15 residues. The germline V gene has CDR1 SNHLY and CDR2 FYNNEI. The V gene end was trimmed by 6 bases and the J gene end by 1 base; junction bases not matched to a gene: 4. The CDR3 loop reads CASRRTGGANTEAFF. The CDR3 DNA is TGTGCCAGCAGAAGGACAGGGGGCGCGAACACTGAAGCTTTCTTT.

The V gene is TRBV2, the J gene TRBJ2-3; D unclear. CDR3 size: 13 residues. Trimming removed 5 bases from V and 5 bases from J, with 11 bases in between. CDR1 is SNHLY and CDR2 is FYNNEI in the germline V gene. DNA for the CDR3: TGTGCCAGCAGTTACAGCCTGAGAGATACGCAGTATTTT. It codes for CASSYSLRDTQYF.

This clone turned up a few times. The chain has TRBV6-5 and TRBJ1-2; a possible D gene is TRBD1 (6 bases). Germline V CDR1 and CDR2: MNHEY, SVGAGI. The V and J ends lost 5 bases and 5 bases respectively, with 12 bases between them. The CDR3 sequence is 13 residues long. The CDR3 DNA reads as TGTGCCAGCAGTAAACAGGGAGGGTATGGCTACACCTTC. Amino acids: CASSKQGGYGYTF.

This rearrangement joins TRBV2 to TRBJ1-6; D may be TRBD1 (6 bases). Germline V lookup: CDR1 SNHLY, CDR2 FYNNEI. Trimming removed 4 bases at V and 6 bases at J, with 16 bases between. This CDR3 comprises 16 residues. The CDR3 DNA reads TGTGCCAGCAGTGGCACAGGGCAAAGTGGTAATTCACCCCTCCACTTT. Translated, it gives CASSGTGQSGNSPLHF.

This clone was detected a few times. V gene TRBV10-1 combines with J gene TRBJ1-2, with 12 positions matching TRBD1. CDR1 WNHNN and CDR2 SYGVQD come from the germline V gene (reference sequence). The CDR3 covers 15 residues. Trimming cost V 3 bases and J 4 bases; bases outside gene matches: 3. CDR3 loop: CASSDKGQGAYGYTF. CDR3 coding DNA: TGCGCCAGCAGTGATAAGGGACAGGGGGCCTATGGCTACACCTTC.

As for this clone: An end of the junction differs from the germline gene, which may be a read error. The V and J genes are TRBV7-7 and TRBJ1-4; D is ambiguous. CDR3 length: 16 amino acids. In germline, CDR1 is SSHAT, CDR2 FNYEAQ (reference sequence). CDR3 protein: CASSSRPRGRIEKLFF. CDR3 nucleotides: TGTGCTAGCAGCTCCAGACCCCGGGGTCGGATTGAAAAACTGTTTTTT.

The chain joins TRBV7-9 to TRBJ1-6; D gene unclear. Germline lookup yields CDR1 SEHNR and CDR2 FQNEAQ (reference sequence). The CDR3 consists of 15 residues. Trimming stripped 1 base from V and 1 base from J, with 5 bases between. The CDR3 region has the DNA TGTGCCAGCAGCTTAGGAGGGTCCTATAATTCACCCCTCCACTTT. The encoded protein is CASSLGGSYNSPLHF.

The genes are TRBV7-2 and TRBJ1-5, with a weak D call TRBD1 (5 bases). This CDR3 has 14 residues. V lost 6 bases, J lost 2 bases, and 11 bases lay in between. The germline V gene has CDR1 SGHTA and CDR2 FQGNSA. The CDR3 loop is CASSPGSGNQPQHF. In DNA form, the CDR3 reads TGTGCCAGCAGTCCAGGGTCCGGCAATCAGCCCCAGCATTTT.